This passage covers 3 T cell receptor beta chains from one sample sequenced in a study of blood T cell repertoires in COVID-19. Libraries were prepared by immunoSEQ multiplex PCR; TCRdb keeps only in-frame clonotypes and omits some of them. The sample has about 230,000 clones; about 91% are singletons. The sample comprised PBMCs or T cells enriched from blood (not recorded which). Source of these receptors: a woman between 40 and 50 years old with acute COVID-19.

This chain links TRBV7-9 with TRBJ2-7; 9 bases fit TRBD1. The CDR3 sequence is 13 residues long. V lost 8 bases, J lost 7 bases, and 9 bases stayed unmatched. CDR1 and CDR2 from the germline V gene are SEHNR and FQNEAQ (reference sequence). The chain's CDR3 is CASLGQGRGEQYF. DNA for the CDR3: TGTGCCAGCTTAGGACAGGGGCGGGGTGAGCAGTACTTC. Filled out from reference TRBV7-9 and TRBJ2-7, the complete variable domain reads DTGVSQNPRHKITKRGQNVTFRCDPISEHNRLYWYRQTLGQGPEFLTYFQNEAQLEKSRLLSDRFSAERPKGSFSTLEIQRTEQGDSAMYLCASLGQGRGEQYFGPGTRLTVT.

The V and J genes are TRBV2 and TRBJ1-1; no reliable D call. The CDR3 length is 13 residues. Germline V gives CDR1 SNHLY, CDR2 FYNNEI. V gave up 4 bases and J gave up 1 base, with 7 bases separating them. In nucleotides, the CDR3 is TGTGCCAGCAGTGGCGTTCCGAACACTGAAGCTTTCTTT. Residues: CASSGVPNTEAFF.

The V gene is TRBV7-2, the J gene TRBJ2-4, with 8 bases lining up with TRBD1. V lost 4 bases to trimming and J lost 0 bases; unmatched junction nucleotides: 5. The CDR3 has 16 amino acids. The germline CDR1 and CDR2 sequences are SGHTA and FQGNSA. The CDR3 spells CASSSGGGVAKNIQYF. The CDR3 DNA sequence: TGTGCCAGCAGCTCAGGGGGCGGGGTAGCCAAAAACATTCAGTACTTC.